The 14 T cell receptor beta chains below come from one sample, sequenced in a study of siplizumab effects on memory and regulatory T cells. The table came from immunoSEQ multiplex PCR; TCRdb's copy has only in-frame clones and leaves some out. The sample contains around 95,000 clones, 85% to 95% of which appear only once. The sample was non-Treg CD4+ T cells sorted from blood. These receptors were collected from a human donor in good health.

V and J are TRBV5-1 and TRBJ2-2; no reliable D call. Germline assignment: CDR1 SGHRS and CDR2 YFSETQ. Deletions cut 0 bases from V and 4 bases from J, with 22 bases between. The CDR3 sequence is 19 residues long. The DNA for the CDR3 is TGCGCCAGCAGCTTGGGAATTTGGGTAGGGCGCCAGCCCACCGGGGAGCTGTTTTTT. It specifies CASSLGIWVGRQPTGELFF.

The chain combines TRBV28 with TRBJ2-7, with 9 nucleotides matching TRBD2. Germline values: CDR1 MDHEN, CDR2 SYDVKM. Trimming at V came to 7 bases and at J to 2 bases, leaving 9 bases not matched to a gene. This CDR3 contains 15 residues. Here the CDR3 DNA reads TGTGCCAGCATCCCAGGCGGGAGGGGAACCTACGAGCAGTACTTC. As protein: CASIPGGRGTYEQYF. Full variable domain (outside the CDR3, taken from reference TRBV28 and TRBJ2-7): DVKVTQSSRYLVKRTGEKVFLECVQDMDHENMFWYRQDPGLGLRLIYFSYDVKMKEKGDIPEGYSVSREKKERFSLILESASTNQTSMYLCASIPGGRGTYEQYFGPGTRLTVT.

The CDR3, as DNA: TGTGCCAGCAGTTTATCCAGCACAGATACGCAGTATTTT. Translation gives CASSLSSTDTQYF. The gene calls are TRBV28 and TRBJ2-3, with no clear D. Trimming removed 1 base from V and 0 bases from J, with 2 bases in between. This CDR3 is built from 13 residues. Germline V CDR1 and CDR2: MDHEN, SYDVKM.

This chain links TRBV19 with TRBJ1-3; 9 nucleotides line up with TRBD1. The germline CDR1 and CDR2 sequences are LNHDA and SQIVND (reference sequence). J gave up 0 bases and V 6 bases, and 3 bases lay outside the gene matches. CDR3 length: 15 residues. Here the CDR3 DNA reads TGTGCCAGTAGCCGGGACAGGGACTCTGGAAACACCATATATTTT. Protein: CASSRDRDSGNTIYF.

V and J are TRBV19 and TRBJ2-1; 7 nucleotides match TRBD1. The CDR3 sequence is 18 residues long. Losses at the gene ends were 3 bases for V and 6 bases for J; bases not matched to a gene: 17. Germline V gene sequence: CDR1 LNHDA, CDR2 SQIVND (reference sequence). CDR3: CASSIRRQGQLWVNEQFF. CDR3 bases: TGTGCCAGTAGTATTCGAAGACAGGGTCAATTATGGGTCAATGAGCAGTTCTTC.

The J gene is TRBJ2-5, the V gene TRBV7-3, with D possibly being TRBD2 (6 bases). The germline V gene encodes CDR1 SGHTA and CDR2 FQGTGA. V lost 4 bases and J 5 bases, leaving 11 bases between the germline ends. The CDR3 extends over 13 amino acids. The CDR3 nucleotides read TGTGCCAGCAGCTGGAGGGCCCGGGAGACCCAGTACTTC. Translated, it gives CASSWRARETQYF.

This clone has just a few counts. This chain joins TRBV9 and TRBJ2-2, with D unresolved. This CDR3 comprises 12 residues. The germline V gene has CDR1 SGDLS and CDR2 YYNGEE. Deletions cut 3 bases from V and 8 bases from J, with 8 bases between. CDR3 region: CASSAPMGELFF. The CDR3 DNA follows: TGTGCCAGCAGCGCCCCGATGGGGGAGCTGTTTTTT.

The chain recombines TRBV5-4 with TRBJ1-1, with a possible D match to TRBD1 (5 bases). Germline V CDR1 and CDR2: SGHNT, YYREEE (reference sequence). This CDR3 contains 15 residues. With 5 bases removed from V and 1 base from J, the gap between germline ends came to 15 bases. CDR3 DNA sequence: TGTGCCAGCAGTCCTTTTGGGCAGGGGAACACTGAAGCTTTCTTT. Translating gives CASSPFGQGNTEAFF.

The chain has TRBV7-2 and TRBJ2-5, with D unclear. In germline, CDR1 is SGHTA, CDR2 FQGNSA. This CDR3 spans 14 amino acids. Trimming took 4 bases from V and 2 from J, leaving 11 bases between them. The CDR3, as DNA: TGTGCCAGCAGCTCTCGACGGATTCAAGAGACCCAGTACTTC. Translated, it gives CASSSRRIQETQYF.

This sequence joins TRBV6-1 and TRBJ2-5; 10 bases map to TRBD2. The CDR3 length is 15 residues. The junction had 9 bases not matched to a gene; V was cut back by 4 bases and J by 7 bases. The germline V gene has CDR1 MNHNS and CDR2 SASEGT. The CDR3: CASSGLAGAGGTQYF. The CDR3 region has the DNA TGTGCCAGCAGTGGTCTAGCGGGAGCTGGGGGGACCCAGTACTTC.

J is TRBJ1-4 and V is TRBV4-1, with D perhaps TRBD1 (5 bases). V was shortened by 0 bases and J by 13 bases, with 18 bases between the two germline ends. The germline V gene encodes CDR1 MGHRA and CDR2 YSYEKL. The CDR3 length is 15 residues. CDR3 in amino acids: CASSQETAGTSGLFF. CDR3 sequence (DNA): TGCGCCAGCAGCCAAGAAACGGCAGGGACCTCTGGACTGTTTTTT.

The chain links TRBV9 to TRBJ1-2, with TRBD1 identical over 11 bases. The CDR3 covers 14 residues. Germline CDR1 is SGDLS and CDR2 is YYNGEE. Trimming removed 4 bases from V and 7 bases from J; junction bases left unmatched: 6. As DNA, the CDR3 is TGTGCCAGCAGCCGGGACAGGGGGACTAGTGGCTACACCTTC. As protein: CASSRDRGTSGYTF.

V and J are TRBV5-1 and TRBJ2-5; D is undetermined. This CDR3 is 15 amino acids long. From germline, CDR1 is SGHRS and CDR2 YFSETQ. V was shortened by 0 bases and J by 4 bases, with 13 bases between the two germline ends. The CDR3: CASSLEASSRETQYF. CDR3 nucleotides: TGCGCCAGCAGCTTGGAGGCTAGTTCTCGAGAGACCCAGTACTTC.

This clone showed up just once. This chain connects TRBV30 to TRBJ1-1; no definite D call. The germline V and J ends were trimmed by 3 bases and 5 bases, with 19 bases remaining between them. The CDR3 length is 15 residues. Per germline, CDR1 GTSNPN and CDR2 SVGIG (reference sequence). CDR3 sequence reads: CAWRWGWASGTEAFF. The CDR3, as DNA: TGTGCCTGGAGATGGGGATGGGCGAGCGGGACTGAAGCTTTCTTT.